These 5 T cell receptor beta chains came from one sample sequenced in a study of CD8 T cells in Susac syndrome. When the RNA was reverse transcribed, random hexamers were used with an input of roughly 0.5 to 1 ug. TCRdb itself ran the immunoSEQ multiplex PCR reads through MiXCR, one entry per CDR3 protein. This sample has about 22,000 distinct CDR3 sequences, with around 94% found just once. The sequenced sample was CD8+ T cells from PBMCs. Receptors were obtained from a human donor in good health.

V gene TRBV11-2 combines with J gene TRBJ2-2; no definite D call. The V and J ends lost 5 bases and 5 bases respectively, with 9 bases between them. CDR1 is SGHAT, CDR2 FQNNGV, per germline. There are 13 residues in the CDR3. The chain's CDR3 is CASSPSRTGELFF. CDR3 in DNA: TGTGCCAGCAGCCCTTCGAGGACCGGGGAGCTGTTTTTT.

This chain uses TRBV7-9 with TRBJ1-1; no clear D. Germline assignment: CDR1 SEHNR and CDR2 FQNEAQ (reference sequence). With 5 bases removed from V and 2 bases from J, the gap between germline ends came to 18 bases. The CDR3 length is 16 residues. The CDR3 loop is CASSPLWVGLNTEAFF. DNA for the CDR3: TGTGCCAGCAGCCCGCTTTGGGTAGGGCTTAACACTGAAGCTTTCTTT.

The chain joins TRBV7-2 to TRBJ1-1; 8 bases are shared with TRBD1. Germline CDR1 is SGHTA and CDR2 is FQGNSA. CDR3 length: 15 residues. The V gene end was trimmed by 4 bases and the J gene end by 0 bases; junction bases not matched to a gene: 4. CDR3 in amino acids: CASSSVQGVNTEAFF. CDR3 DNA sequence: TGTGCCAGCAGCTCGGTACAGGGGGTGAACACTGAAGCTTTCTTT.

The chain is built from TRBV10-2 and TRBJ2-1, with D unclear. Germline-derived CDR1 and CDR2 are WSHSY and SAAADI. V lost 8 bases and J 0 bases, leaving 11 bases between the germline ends. CDR3 length equals 14 residues. The CDR3 bases are TGCGCCAGCTCACCTCAGAGCTCCTACAATGAGCAGTTCTTC. This gives the protein CASSPQSSYNEQFF.

The CDR3 DNA reads as TGTGCCAGCAGGCCGGACAGTTTTTGGACTGAAGCTTTCTTT. Its translation is CASRPDSFWTEAFF. The chain joins TRBV7-9 to TRBJ1-1; D is perhaps TRBD1 (6 bases). V dropped 6 bases and J dropped 5 bases, with 16 bases sitting between them. This CDR3 has 14 residues. CDR1 and CDR2 from the germline V gene are SEHNR and FQNEAQ (reference sequence). Using reference TRBV7-9 and TRBJ1-1 for the parts outside the CDR3, the full variable domain is DTGVSQNPRHKITKRGQNVTFRCDPISEHNRLYWYRQTLGQGPEFLTYFQNEAQLEKSRLLSDRFSAERPKGSFSTLEIQRTEQGDSAMYLCASRPDSFWTEAFFGQGTRLTVV.